This TCR beta chain derives from a study of blood T cell repertoires in COVID-19 (dated by TCRdb to about 2020). With regard to the full study: The collaborator samples originated in the United States, Italy and Spain and spanned the acute and convalescent phases of COVID-19. A freely available public database, intended as a resource for researchers studying the immune response to SARS-CoV-2, is where the repertoires were released. Where available, HLA class I and class II types were taken from metadata supplied by the sample provider and were not determined by assay-based typing. Nearly every sample came with metadata listing a de-identified subject ID, COVID-19 status, age in years and sex. Subjects who had been exposed to COVID-19, were actively infected with it, or had recovered from it provided the deeply sampled blood TCRbeta repertoires that made up the dataset. The material from the prospective study consisted of cDNA or gDNA derived from T cells, B-cell-depleted T cells, or PBMCs. Samples came from the ongoing ImmuneRACE study (first 160 participants) plus 1,254 subjects from 6 global collaborators.

Concerning this clone itself: This clone's antigen is unknown. Per-base quality was not reported, and no clone a single base away is much larger than it.

Whole blood was collected in K2EDTA tubes by collaborating institutions according to the institutions' own protocols. For TCRbeta analysis, collaborators shipped samples as frozen whole blood, isolated PBMCs, or DNA extracted from either of those sample types. TCRbeta CDR3 regions were amplified from genomic DNA by means of the immunoSEQ Assay, a bias-controlled multiplex PCR. The original pipeline was this. The number of nucleated cells in each sample was estimated by amplification of reference gene primers within the assay. To quantify the absolute abundance of each unique TCRbeta CDR3 rearrangement, sequence reads were collapsed and filtered. Productive Simpson clonality was computed per sample as the square root of Simpson's diversity index over productive rearrangements. Sourced from immuneACCESS, this table was stored by TCRdb with only in-frame sequences that have V and J called. A share of the clones is absent; for the studies checked, an unresolved V gene accounts for under half, and the remainder has no known explanation. V and J calls and clone size are given by that table; D and trimming were obtained from the DNA. The table for this sample lists around 140,000 clones; over 70% of them were counted only once. About 1.7% of the sample rests with the top ten.

The germline V gene specifies SGHTA as CDR1 and FQGTGA as CDR2. The CDR3 spans 15 residues, from the cysteine through the phenylalanine. Only the CDR3 DNA is retained, 45 bases long and in frame from the first base. Trimming accounts for 5 bases at V and 3 bases at J, while the number of junction bases matched to no gene is 9. Broad study findings and their caveats: Clinical and demographic metadata were provided uncurated, with the amount varying by source and participant.

Here the chain combines TRBV7-3 and TRBJ1-1; the central 7 bases match TRBD1. The sample consisted of peripheral blood. The receptor was derived from a woman in her forties or fifties with acute or convalescent COVID-19. The nucleotide sequence is given as TGTGCCAGCAGCATGCGTCCGGGACAGCACACTGAAGCTTTCTTT. Translation gives CASSMRPGQHTEAFF. With all but the CDR3 taken from the reference TRBV7-3 and TRBJ1-1 genes, the full variable domain is: GAGVSQTPSNKVTEKGKYVELRCDPISGHTALYWYRQSLGQGPEFLIYFQGTGAADDSGLPNDRFFAVRPEGSVSTLKIQRTERGDSAVYLCASSMRPGQHTEAFFGQGTRLTVV.